The entry that follows covers one T cell receptor beta chain sequence. Its cognate antigen is unknown. The data stem from a study of OX40 agonist ivuxolimab in advanced cancers. Study details: Hepatocellular carcinoma, melanoma, renal cell or head and neck cancer occurred in dose-escalation patients.

Only in-frame clones appear in the TCRdb table, and some are missing; sequencing was by immunoSEQ multiplex PCR. The table records about 80,000 clones, 85% to 90% of them present only once. Overall study findings and caveats: Some of the nonresponding patients also showed low levels of normalized T-cell clonal expansion. Antigen targets of the expanded peripheral T cells went undetermined.

This CDR3 has 13 residues. The germline CDR1 and CDR2 sequences are SNHLY and FYNNEI. After removal of 6 bases from V and 4 bases from J, the junction contained 1 base not matched to a gene. The sequence was obtained from an adult with an advanced solid tumor such as melanoma, head and neck, liver or kidney cancer. The chain employs TRBV2 and TRBJ2-3; 10 nucleotides line up with TRBD1. Sequenced here: CD4+ or CD8+ T cells sorted from blood, sampled in a trial of the OX40 agonist ivuxolimab. The CDR3 spells CASSGQGADTQYF. The CDR3 bases are TGTGCCAGCAGCGGACAGGGGGCAGATACGCAGTATTTT.